Below, 6 T cell receptor beta chains from the same sample are listed, as sequenced in a study of CD8+ T cells in alopecia areata. The sequencing template was cDNA reverse transcribed from extracted RNA. The protocol was immunoSEQ multiplex PCR, while the TCRdb copy is restricted to in-frame clones and leaves out a portion. This sample has some 200,000 clones, with just over 55% found just once. Sequenced sample: CD8+ T cells sorted from blood. Receptor source: a human donor in good health.

The genes are TRBV29-1 and TRBJ1-1; 8 nucleotides line up with TRBD1. This CDR3 spans 13 amino acids. CDR1 and CDR2 from the germline V gene are SQVTM and ANQGSEA. V dropped 6 bases and J dropped 0; count of bases not matched to a gene: 3. The CDR3: CSVQGQVNTEAFF. The CDR3 coding sequence is TGCAGCGTCCAGGGACAGGTGAACACTGAAGCTTTCTTT. Full variable domain (rest looked up from reference TRBV29-1 and TRBJ1-1): SAVISQKPSRDICQRGTSLTIQCQVDSQVTMMFWYRQQPGQSLTLIATANQGSEATYESGFVIDKFPISRPNLTFSTLTVSNMSPEDSSIYLCSVQGQVNTEAFFGQGTRLTVV.

This clone was observed a handful of times. The chain uses TRBV28 and TRBJ1-2, with 9 bases identical to TRBD1. Germline V gene data show CDR1 as MDHEN and CDR2 as SYDVKM. The V segment lost 8 bases and the J segment 6 bases; nucleotides outside the gene matches: 10. The CDR3 contains 14 residues. Here the CDR3 reads CASGGQGIDHGYTF. The CDR3, as DNA: TGTGCCAGCGGAGGACAGGGGATCGATCATGGCTACACCTTC.

This chain uses TRBV15 with TRBJ2-1; 7 bases match TRBD2. CDR1 and CDR2 from the germline V gene are LNHNV and YYDKDF (reference sequence). The CDR3 sequence is 17 residues long. The J segment lost 0 bases and the V segment lost 5 bases, leaving 10 bases of the junction unmatched. CDR3 bases: TGTGCCACCAGCCCCTGGGAGGGTGTTAGCTCCTACAATGAGCAGTTCTTC. This translates into CATSPWEGVSSYNEQFF.

This rearrangement joins TRBV7-9 to TRBJ2-5; 10 bases fit TRBD2. Germline trimming cut 6 bases from V and 1 base from J; bases unmatched to any gene: 8. Per the germline V gene, CDR1 is SEHNR and CDR2 is FQNEAQ (reference sequence). The CDR3 covers 16 residues. CDR3 coding DNA: TGTGCCAGCAGACCCGGGACTAGCGACTTCCAAGAGACCCAGTACTTC. Protein product: CASRPGTSDFQETQYF.

The chain couples TRBV30 to TRBJ2-7; the D gene is possibly TRBD1 (6 bases). In germline, CDR1 is GTSNPN, CDR2 SVGIG (reference sequence). This CDR3 is built from 13 residues. V was pared by 6 bases and J by 0 bases, with 12 bases between. Here the CDR3 DNA reads TGTGCCTGCTCGACAGGTGTCTCCTACGAGCAGTACTTC. It codes for CACSTGVSYEQYF.

The chain joins TRBV4-1 to TRBJ2-7; D not certain. The CDR3 extends over 15 amino acids. With 0 bases removed from V and 6 bases from J, the gap between germline ends came to 15 bases. Germline V gene data show CDR1 as MGHRA and CDR2 as YSYEKL. This CDR3 is CASSQDLGQAGEQYF. CDR3 DNA: TGCGCCAGCAGCCAAGATTTAGGGCAGGCTGGCGAGCAGTACTTC.